A selection of T cell receptor beta chains follows, all from one sample in a study of Ad26.COV2.S vaccination and SARS-CoV-2 variants. The repertoire was sequenced with immunoSEQ multiplex PCR; TCRdb's copy has only in-frame clones and lacks some. In the table there are 300,000 to 350,000 clones, around four fifths of which are singletons. Sequencing was performed on peripheral blood, taken in a trial of Ad26.COV2.S vaccine versus placebo. The receptors stem from a person between 18 and 59 years old who received the Ad26.COV2.S COVID-19 vaccine or a placebo. Both conserved end residues are part of each CDR3. D genes are given only for firm matches. The size of a clone is reported for some rows only, either as once, few or many, or as a class for expanded clones.

>15|-|TRBJ1-5|-|TRBV7-3
TGTGCCAGCAGCTTAAGGGGCGGACCCAATCAGCCCCAGCATTTT
CASSLRGGPNQPQHF
>13|-|TRBJ1-3|few|TRBV7-9
TGTGCCAGCAGCCCCCCGGGTGGAAACACCATATATTTT
CASSPPGGNTIYF
>14|-|TRBJ2-2|few|TRBV6-5
TGTGCCAGCAGGTGGACACGGAACACCGGGGAGCTGTTTTTT
CASRWTRNTGELFF
>16|-|TRBJ1-5|-|TRBV18
TGTGCCAGCTCCCAAGGACAGCCCTATAGCAATCAGCCCCAGCATTTT
CASSQGQPYSNQPQHF
>15|-|TRBJ2-7|once|TRBV7-9
TGTGCCAGCAGCTCAGTTCGCGGGCAGGTCTACGAGCAGTACTTC
CASSSVRGQVYEQYF
>16|TRBD1|TRBJ2-7|-|TRBV7-9
TGTGCCAGCAGCCAAACCCTGGGGACAGGGGCCTACGAGCAGTACTTC
CASSQTLGTGAYEQYF
>15|-|TRBJ2-5|-|TRBV2
TGTGCCATACGGGACCGCTGGGGGGTGGGAGAGACCCAGTACTTC
CAIRDRWGVGETQYF
>14|-|TRBJ1-1|-|TRBV6-5
TGTGCCAGCAGTCCCCAGGGTGGGAGAACTGAAGCTTTCTTT
CASSPQGGRTEAFF
>15|TRBD1|TRBJ1-1|-|TRBV9
TGTGCCAGCAGCCCTCGGGACAGGGGGAACACTGAAGCTTTCTTT
CASSPRDRGNTEAFF
>14|-|TRBJ1-2|once|TRBV6-6
TGTGCCAGCAGGGACGCGAAAGGTCCCTATGGCTACACCTTC
CASRDAKGPYGYTF
>12|-|TRBJ1-3|-|TRBV28
TGTGCCAGCAGTTTATTGGGTTACACCATATATTTT
CASSLLGYTIYF
>14|-|TRBJ2-7|once|TRBV27
TGTGCCAGCAGTTGGAAAGGGACAAACTACGAGCAGTACTTC
CASSWKGTNYEQYF
>14|-|TRBJ1-2|-|TRBV28
TGTGCCAGCAGTACCCCGGAAGGGCAATATGGCTACACCTTC
CASSTPEGQYGYTF
>16|TRBD2|TRBJ2-1|-|TRBV5-6
TGTGCCAGCAGCTTAACTAGCGGGGGGATTGTGAATGAGCAGTTCTTC
CASSLTSGGIVNEQFF
>14|TRBD1|TRBJ2-7|-|TRBV6-5
TGTGCCAGCGGACACAGGGGACGCGGTTACGAGCAGTACTTC
CASGHRGRGYEQYF
>12|-|TRBJ1-5|-|TRBV28
TGTGCCAGCAGTAACCCCCAGAGAGTGAAGCATTTT
CASSNPQRVKHF
>15|-|TRBJ2-5|-|TRBV23-1
TGCGCCAGCAGTCAATCGACTTACCGGAAGGAGACCCAGTACTTC
CASSQSTYRKETQYF
>14|TRBD1|TRBJ2-2|few|TRBV24-1
TGTGCCACCAAAGGACAGGGAGACACCGGGGAGCTGTTTTTT
CATKGQGDTGELFF
>10|-|TRBJ1-1|-|TRBV6-5
TGTGCCAGCAAGGTCAGGGAAGCTTTCTTT
CASKVREAFF
>11|-|TRBJ1-4|once|TRBV7-8
TGTGCCAGCAGCGCCAATGAAAAACTGTTTTTT
CASSANEKLFF
>15|TRBD2|TRBJ2-1|-|TRBV19
TGTGCCAGTAGTCCACCGGGGGGGTCCTACAATGAGCAGTTCTTC
CASSPPGGSYNEQFF
>16|-|TRBJ2-2|-|TRBV7-9
TGTGCCAGCAGCGAGGGCCTCCAAAGGGGGACCGGGGAGCTGTTTTTT
CASSEGLQRGTGELFF
>15|TRBD1|TRBJ2-5|-|TRBV3-1/TRBV3-2
TGTGCCAGCAGGCGACAGGGGGCTGATGTGGAGACCCAGTACTTC
CASRRQGADVETQYF
>15|-|TRBJ1-4|-|TRBV19
TGTGCCAGTAGTATTGGTGAATTAACTAATGAAAAACTGTTTTTT
CASSIGELTNEKLFF
>18|TRBD2|TRBJ2-2|-|TRBV2
TGTGCCAGCAGCCGTTTCCTAGCGGGAGTTGCGAACACCGGGGAGCTGTTTTTT
CASSRFLAGVANTGELFF
>12|-|TRBJ1-2|-|TRBV7-6
TGTGCCAGCAGCCCAGGCGGCTATGGCTACACCTTC
CASSPGGYGYTF
>15|-|TRBJ2-6|-|TRBV10-3
TGTGCCATCAGTGAGCACAGCTCTGGGGCCAACGTCCTGACTTTC
CAISEHSSGANVLTF
>12|TRBD2|TRBJ2-7|few|TRBV30
TGTGCCTGGAACGGGGAGGGCTACGAGCAGTACTTC
CAWNGEGYEQYF
>13|-|TRBJ1-2|once|TRBV7-9
TGTGCCAGCAGCTTAAAGTCAGGCGAAGGCTACACCTTC
CASSLKSGEGYTF
>15|-|TRBJ1-5|-|TRBV5-5
TGTGCCAGCAGCTTGCGGCAGAATTACAATCAGCCCCAGCATTTT
CASSLRQNYNQPQHF
>16|TRBD1|TRBJ2-7|-|TRBV3-1/TRBV3-2
TGTGCCAGCAGCCAACGTCCGGGACAGTATTATTTCGAGCAGTACTTC
CASSQRPGQYYFEQYF
>17|TRBD1|TRBJ1-2|-|TRBV11-2
TGTGCCAGCAGCCTAGTGACAGGGGAGGCCCCGCCATATGGCTACACCTTC
CASSLVTGEAPPYGYTF
>17|TRBD1|TRBJ2-7|-|TRBV5-1
TGCGCCAGCAGCTTGGGGCCACAGGGACAGGCCGGGGGAGAGCAGTACTTC
CASSLGPQGQAGGEQYF
>15|-|TRBJ1-1|-|TRBV7-6
TGTGCCAGCAGCTCCCGGACGGGGGGGCCAACTGAAGCTTTCTTT
CASSSRTGGPTEAFF